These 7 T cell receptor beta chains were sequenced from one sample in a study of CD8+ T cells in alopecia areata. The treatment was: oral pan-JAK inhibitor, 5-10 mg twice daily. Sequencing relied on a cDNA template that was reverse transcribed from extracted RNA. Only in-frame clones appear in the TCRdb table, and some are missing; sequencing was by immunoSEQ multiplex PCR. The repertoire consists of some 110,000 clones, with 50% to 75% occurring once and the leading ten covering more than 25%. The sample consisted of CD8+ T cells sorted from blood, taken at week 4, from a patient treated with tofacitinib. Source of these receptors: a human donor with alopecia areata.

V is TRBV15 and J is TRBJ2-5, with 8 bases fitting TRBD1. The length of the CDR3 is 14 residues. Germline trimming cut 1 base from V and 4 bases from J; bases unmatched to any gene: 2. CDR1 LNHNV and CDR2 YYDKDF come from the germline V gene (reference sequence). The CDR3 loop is CATSRAGGGETQYF. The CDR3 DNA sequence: TGTGCCACCAGCAGAGCAGGGGGCGGAGAGACCCAGTACTTC.

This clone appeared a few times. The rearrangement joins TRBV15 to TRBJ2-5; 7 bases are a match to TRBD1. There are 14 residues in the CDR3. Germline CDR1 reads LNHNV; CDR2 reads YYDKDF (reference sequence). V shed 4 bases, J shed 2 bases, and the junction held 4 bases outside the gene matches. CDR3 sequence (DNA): TGTGCCACCAGCATCCGGGACAGTCAAGAGACCCAGTACTTC. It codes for CATSIRDSQETQYF.

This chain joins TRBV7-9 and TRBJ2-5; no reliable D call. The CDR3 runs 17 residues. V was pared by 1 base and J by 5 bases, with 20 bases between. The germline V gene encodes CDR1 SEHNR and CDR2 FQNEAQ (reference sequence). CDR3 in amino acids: CASSLEAGSASSETQYF. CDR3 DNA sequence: TGTGCCAGCAGCTTAGAAGCTGGGTCGGCCAGTTCGGAGACCCAGTACTTC.

CDR3 DNA sequence: TGCGCCAGCAGCCAAGTGGGAGGGCAGAGAGAGACCCAGTACTTC. The encoded protein is CASSQVGGQRETQYF. The genes are TRBV4-3 and TRBJ2-5; TRBD2 aligns across 7 bases. Germline V gene sequence: CDR1 LGHNA, CDR2 YSLEER. V lost 1 base and J lost 4; bases outside the gene matches: 6. The CDR3 extends over 15 amino acids.

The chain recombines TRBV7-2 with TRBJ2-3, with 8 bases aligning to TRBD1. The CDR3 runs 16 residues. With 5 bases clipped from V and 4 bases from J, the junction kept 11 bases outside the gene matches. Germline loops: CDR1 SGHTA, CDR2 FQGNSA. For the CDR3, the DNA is TGTGCCAGCAGCGGTCTACAGGGGGTAGAGGCAGATACGCAGTATTTT. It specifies CASSGLQGVEADTQYF. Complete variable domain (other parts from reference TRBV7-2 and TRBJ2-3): GAGVSQSPSNKVTEKGKDVELRCDPISGHTALYWYRQSLGQGLEFLIYFQGNSAPDKSGLPSDRFSAERTGGSVSTLTIQRTQQEDSAVYLCASSGLQGVEADTQYFGPGTRLTVL.

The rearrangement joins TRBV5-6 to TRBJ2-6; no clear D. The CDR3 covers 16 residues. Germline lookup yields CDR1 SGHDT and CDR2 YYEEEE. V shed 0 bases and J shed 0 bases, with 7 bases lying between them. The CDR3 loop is CASSLEGYSGANVLTF. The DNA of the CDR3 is TGTGCCAGCAGCTTGGAAGGGTACTCTGGGGCCAACGTCCTGACTTTC.

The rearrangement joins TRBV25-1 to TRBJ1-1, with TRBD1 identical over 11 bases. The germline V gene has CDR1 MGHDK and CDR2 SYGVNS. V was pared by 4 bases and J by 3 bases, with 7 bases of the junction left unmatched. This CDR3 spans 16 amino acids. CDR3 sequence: CASSASGQGDDTEAFF. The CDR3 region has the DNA TGTGCCAGCAGTGCCTCGGGACAGGGGGACGACACTGAAGCTTTCTTT.